Below, 4 T cell receptor beta chains from the same sample are listed, as sequenced in a study of CD8+CD57+ T cells in acquired aplastic anemia. Investigators profiled TCR beta VDJ and CDR3 from genomic DNA template. TCRdb re-derived calls from the reads in MiXCR, one entry per CDR3 protein. The table has 400,000 to 450,000 distinct CDR3 sequences, 65% to 75% seen once; the top ten hold 4%. The sample comprised sorted CD4+, CD8+, or CD8+CD57+ T cells (not recorded which) from PBMCs. Receptors were obtained from a human donor in good health, serving as a control.

As for this clonotype: A read error may explain this, as a much larger clone is one base away. The chain links TRBV7-9 to TRBJ1-3; D call uncertain. Looked up from germline, CDR1 is SEHNR and CDR2 is FQNEAQ (reference sequence). This CDR3 comprises 16 residues. The germline V and J ends were trimmed by 5 bases and 2 bases, with 16 bases remaining between them. The CDR3 sequence is CASSQERMSPGNTIYF. CDR3 coding DNA: TGTGCCAGCAGCCAAGAAAGGATGAGCCCTGGAAACACCATATATTTT.

As for this clonotype: A junction end diverges from the germline sequence, so it may reflect a read error. The V and J genes are TRBV7-9 and TRBJ1-2; D possibly corresponds to TRBD1 (5 bases). The CDR3 spans 13 residues. Germline loops: CDR1 SEHNR, CDR2 FQNEAQ (reference sequence). The CDR3 bases are TGTGCCAGCAGCCAACCGAGGGGCAATGGCTACCAGTTC. Protein sequence: CASSQPRGNGYQF.

Note on this clonotype: No DNA is shown, since the ends of the CDR3 on it are uncertain; the CDR3 is the one TCRdb lists. This chain connects TRBV9 to TRBJ1-6. The CDR3 extends over 14 residues, inclusive of both ends. The germline V gene encodes CDR1 SGDLS and CDR2 YYNGEE. CDR3 sequence: CASSVGRGASTVNF.

To note about this clonotype: The conserved phenylalanine or tryptophan is not found at the CDR3 terminus, so this likely reflects a read error. The limits of the CDR3 on the DNA are not certain, so only TCRdb's listed CDR3 is given. The rearrangement joins TRBV7-8 to TRBJ1-2. The CDR3 has 13 residues if both end residues are counted. Germline V lookup: CDR1 SGHVS, CDR2 FQNEAQ. CDR3 in amino acids: CASSLTTSGGEQY.